Below are 9 T cell receptor beta chains sequenced from a single sample in a study of human T cells and chemical hapten exposure. Time point noted: pre-sensitization, week 0. The treatment was: therapeutic diphenylcyclopropenone sensitization with weekly scalp DPC. TCRdb recomputed calls from the RACE reads with MiXCR, one row per CDR3 protein. The sample holds nearly 110,000 distinct CDR3 sequences, around 12% seen once. This specimen was whole blood, taken in connection with sensitization to the hapten diphenylcyclopropenone (DPC). The receptor set was obtained from a woman aged 50 to 60 with alopecia areata. Some clones in this sample may be carry-over from other donors' samples.

In its sample, this clonotype was seen a few times. The chain recombines TRBV15 with TRBJ1-2; D ambiguous. V was trimmed by 3 bases and J by 5 bases, leaving 16 bases between them. The germline V gene has CDR1 LNHNV and CDR2 YYDKDF (reference sequence). The CDR3 totals 15 residues. The CDR3: CATSSPRPLTYGYTF. CDR3 DNA sequence: TGTGCCACCAGCAGCCCCCGACCCCTCACGTATGGCTACACCTTC.

J is TRBJ2-5 and V is TRBV28; 7 bases are a match to TRBD1. Trimming took 6 bases from V and 5 from J; bases not matched to a gene: 3. The CDR3 length is 12 residues. CDR1 is MDHEN, CDR2 SYDVKM, per germline. The CDR3 DNA sequence: TGTGCCAGCAGGACAGGGTGGGAGACCCAGTACTTC. It translates to CASRTGWETQYF.

This clonotype has more than one count but fewer than ten. The chain carries TRBV7-9 and TRBJ2-5; 10 positions match TRBD2. Trimming cost V 4 bases and J 6 bases; bases outside gene matches: 8. This CDR3 region has 15 residues. Germline V gives CDR1 SEHNR, CDR2 FQNEAQ (reference sequence). CDR3 sequence reads: CASSYSTSGTKTQYF. DNA of the CDR3: TGTGCCAGCAGCTATTCAACTAGCGGGACAAAGACCCAGTACTTC.

This clonotype occurred many times. The CDR3 coding sequence is TGCGCCAGCAGCTTTCTAGCGGGGGGTCCACAAGAGACCCAGTACTTC. This gives the protein CASSFLAGGPQETQYF. The chain is built from TRBV5-1 and TRBJ2-5; 11 bases match TRBD2. Germline lookup yields CDR1 SGHRS and CDR2 YFSETQ. V was pared by 2 bases and J by 2 bases, with 5 bases of the junction left unmatched. The CDR3 has 16 amino acids. Together with reference TRBV5-1 and TRBJ2-5, the CDR3 gives the full variable domain: KAGVTQTPRYLIKTRGQQVTLSCSPISGHRSVSWYQQTPGQGLQFLFEYFSETQRNKGNFPGRFSGRQFSNSRSEMNVSTLELGDSALYLCASSFLAGGPQETQYFGPGTRLLVL.

The V call is TRBV3-1, the J call TRBJ2-7, with 7 nucleotides matching TRBD1. Per germline, CDR1 LGHDT and CDR2 YNNKEL (reference sequence). Trimming took 5 bases from V and 6 from J; bases not matched to a gene: 7. The CDR3 contains 13 residues. In DNA form, the CDR3 reads TGTGCCAGCAGCTCTGACAGGGCCCGCGAGCAGTACTTC. Amino acids: CASSSDRAREQYF.

This clonotype has ten or more counts. The chain combines TRBV19 with TRBJ2-5; D possibly corresponds to TRBD2 (5 bases). V was trimmed by 5 bases and J by 5 bases, leaving 12 bases between them. Germline V gene sequence: CDR1 LNHDA, CDR2 SQIVND (reference sequence). This CDR3 comprises 13 residues. The CDR3 reads CASSFGVAETQYF. Here the CDR3 DNA reads TGTGCCAGTAGTTTTGGTGTAGCGGAGACCCAGTACTTC.

This clonotype appeared a few times. Mismatch with germline at one junction end may stem from a read error. The chain employs TRBV19 and TRBJ2-7; unclear D gene. Germline CDR1 reads LNHDA; CDR2 reads SQIVND (reference sequence). The length of the CDR3 is 12 residues. The CDR3: CASSIGYQLKHF. The CDR3 DNA reads as TGTGCCAGTAGTATCGGCTACCAGCTAAAACACTTC.

V is TRBV20-1 and J is TRBJ2-3, with TRBD1 identical over 8 bases. V trimming: 4 bases; J trimming: 0 bases; junction bases outside the gene matches: 3. Germline assignment: CDR1 DFQATT and CDR2 SNEGSKA (reference sequence). The CDR3 is 14 residues long. The CDR3 sequence: CSAKGQASTDTQYF. CDR3 bases: TGCAGTGCTAAGGGACAGGCTAGCACAGATACGCAGTATTTT.

This sequence joins TRBV18 and TRBJ2-7; D is unresolved. Deletions cut 2 bases from V and 1 base from J, with 21 bases between. There are 18 residues in the CDR3. Per the germline V gene, CDR1 is KGHSH and CDR2 is LQKENI. The CDR3 DNA follows: TGTGCCAGCTCACCATTCAGCCCGGTTCCACTTCGATCCTACGAGCAGTACTTC. Protein: CASSPFSPVPLRSYEQYF.